These T cell receptor beta chains were read from a single sample in a study of blood T cell repertoires in COVID-19. Produced via immunoSEQ multiplex PCR; TCRdb's table is partial and in-frame only. This sample has nearly 55,000 clones, with around 84% found just once. Input material: peripheral blood. These receptors came from a man aged 65 to 79 with active COVID-19. Each CDR3 is given with its conserved first and last residue. A D gene is named only where the DNA matches it firmly. Expanded clones are given a class, and other clones once, few, many or no size at all.

D,V,J,size,CDR3,DNA
TRBD2,TRBV18,TRBJ2-7,-,CASSPGTSGGAGEQYF,TGTGCCAGCTCACCAGGGACTAGCGGGGGGGCTGGCGAGCAGTACTTC
TRBD2,TRBV7-7,TRBJ2-1,once,CASSPRGGAGGYNEQFF,TGTGCTAGCAGCCCCCGGGGGGGAGCGGGGGGCTACAATGAGCAGTTCTTC
TRBD1,TRBV5-6,TRBJ1-6,-,CASSLGDRGGSPLHF,TGTGCCAGCAGCTTGGGGGACAGGGGAGGTTCACCCCTCCACTTT
-,TRBV12-3/TRBV12-4,TRBJ1-2,-,CASSQGKYYGYTF,TGTGCCAGCAGTCAGGGGAAATACTATGGCTACACCTTC
TRBD1,TRBV24-1,TRBJ2-2,-,CATAPGQGATGELFF,TGTGCCACCGCACCGGGACAGGGGGCTACCGGGGAGCTGTTTTTT
TRBD2,TRBV5-1,TRBJ2-3,-,CASSSAGASTDTQYF,TGCGCCAGCAGCTCAGCGGGGGCATCCACAGATACGCAGTATTTT
TRBD1,TRBV15,TRBJ1-4,-,CATSIGDRARDEKLFF,TGTGCCACCAGCATCGGGGACAGGGCTCGGGATGAAAAACTGTTTTTT
-,TRBV6-6,TRBJ2-2,once,CASSFGLPPGELFF,TGTGCCAGCAGTTTCGGACTGCCCCCCGGGGAGCTGTTTTTT
TRBD2,TRBV6-6,TRBJ2-1,-,CASSRIPGLAGNYNEQFF,TGTGCCAGCAGCCGAATTCCGGGACTAGCGGGGAACTACAATGAGCAGTTCTTC
TRBD2,TRBV6-4,TRBJ2-1,-,CASSDSGTSGGADEQFF,TGTGCCAGCAGTGATTCCGGGACTAGCGGGGGGGCTGATGAGCAGTTCTTC
TRBD1,TRBV7-2,TRBJ2-2,-,CASSLVGQGVGELFF,TGTGCCAGCAGCTTAGTGGGACAGGGCGTCGGGGAGCTGTTTTTT
-,TRBV27,TRBJ2-1,-,CASSLGGRTPSEQFF,TGTGCCAGCAGTTTAGGAGGCAGGACCCCTAGTGAGCAGTTCTTC
-,TRBV7-3,TRBJ2-3,-,CASSLTGARTDTQYF,TGTGCCAGCAGCTTAACGGGGGCCCGCACAGATACGCAGTATTTT
-,TRBV20-1,TRBJ2-3,-,CSAFRDTQYF,TGCAGTGCTTTCAGAGATACGCAGTATTTT
TRBD1,TRBV12-5,TRBJ1-4,-,CASGLGQGREKLFF,TGTGCTAGTGGTTTGGGACAGGGTCGCGAAAAACTGTTTTTT